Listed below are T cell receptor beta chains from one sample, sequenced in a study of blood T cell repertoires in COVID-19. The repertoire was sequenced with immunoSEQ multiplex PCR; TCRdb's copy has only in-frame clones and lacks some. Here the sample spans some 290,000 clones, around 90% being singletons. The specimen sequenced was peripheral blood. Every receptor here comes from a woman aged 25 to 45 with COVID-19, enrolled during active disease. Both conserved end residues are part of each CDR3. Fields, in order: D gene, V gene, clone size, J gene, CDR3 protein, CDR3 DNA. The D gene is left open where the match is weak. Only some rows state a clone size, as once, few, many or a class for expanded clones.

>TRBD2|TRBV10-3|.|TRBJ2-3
CAISEAVTLATGTDTQYF
TGTGCCATCAGTGAGGCTGTAACACTAGCGACGGGCACAGATACGCAGTATTTT
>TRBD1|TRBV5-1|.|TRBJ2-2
CASSFRTGKNTGELFF
TGCGCCAGCAGCTTCCGGACAGGGAAGAACACCGGGGAGCTGTTTTTT
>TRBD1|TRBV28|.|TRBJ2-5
CASSFKGQPQETQYF
TGTGCCAGCAGTTTCAAGGGACAGCCCCAAGAGACCCAGTACTTC
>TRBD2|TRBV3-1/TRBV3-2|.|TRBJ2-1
CASSHGLAAEQFF
TGTGCCAGCAGCCACGGACTAGCGGCCGAGCAGTTCTTC
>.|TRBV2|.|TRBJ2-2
CASVSRDYTGELFF
TGTGCCAGCGTGAGTCGGGATTACACCGGGGAGCTGTTTTTT
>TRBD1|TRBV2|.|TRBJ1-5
CASSGSGQGAGSINQPQHF
TGTGCCAGCAGCGGATCGGGACAGGGGGCTGGTTCAATAAACCAGCCCCAGCATTTT
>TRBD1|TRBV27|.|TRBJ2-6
CASSLTGFQAGANVLTF
TGTGCCAGCAGTTTGACAGGGTTTCAGGCTGGGGCCAACGTCCTGACTTTC
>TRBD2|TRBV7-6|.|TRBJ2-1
CASSFLRPGLPYNEQFF
TGTGCCAGCAGCTTCCTGAGGCCGGGACTACCCTACAATGAGCAGTTCTTC
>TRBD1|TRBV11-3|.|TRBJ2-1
CASSPRQGGFNEQFF
TGTGCCAGCAGCCCAAGACAGGGGGGCTTTAATGAGCAGTTCTTC
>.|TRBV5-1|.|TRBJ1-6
CASSLPDNSPLHF
TGCGCCAGCAGCTTGCCAGATAATTCACCCCTCCACTTT
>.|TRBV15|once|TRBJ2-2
CATSREQGEAGELFF
TGTGCCACCAGCAGAGAACAGGGTGAAGCCGGGGAGCTGTTTTTT
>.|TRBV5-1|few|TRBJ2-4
CASSATGGGDGIQYF
TGCGCCAGCAGCGCGACTGGGGGAGGTGATGGCATTCAGTACTTC
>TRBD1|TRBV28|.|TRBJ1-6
CASSLTGVRSPLHF
TGTGCCAGCAGCTTGACAGGGGTTCGTTCACCCCTCCACTTT
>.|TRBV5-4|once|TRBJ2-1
CASTQVQGGYNEQFF
TGTGCCAGCACCCAGGTCCAGGGGGGCTACAATGAGCAGTTCTTC
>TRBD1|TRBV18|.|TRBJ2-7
CASSPSGTGTGAHEQYF
TGTGCCAGCTCGCCTTCCGGAACCGGGACAGGGGCCCACGAGCAGTACTTC
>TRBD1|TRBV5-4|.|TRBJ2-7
CASSAPDRGVYEQYF
TGTGCCAGCAGCGCACCCGACAGGGGAGTCTACGAGCAGTACTTC
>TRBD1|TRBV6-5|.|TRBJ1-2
CASRDRGLDGYTF
TGTGCCTCTAGGGACAGGGGCTTGGATGGCTACACCTTC
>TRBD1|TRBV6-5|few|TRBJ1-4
CALESGQGSQKLFF
TGTGCCTTAGAATCGGGACAGGGCTCTCAGAAACTGTTTTTT
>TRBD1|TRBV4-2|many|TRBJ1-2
CASSQDPTGDYGYTF
TGTGCCAGCAGCCAAGACCCCACAGGGGACTATGGCTACACCTTC
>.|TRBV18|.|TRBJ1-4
CASSPTGTTQEKLFF
TGTGCCAGCTCACCGACCGGGACAACACAGGAAAAACTGTTTTTT
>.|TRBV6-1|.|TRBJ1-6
CASSESQGGDSPLHF
TGTGCCAGCAGTGAATCGCAGGGTGGTGATTCACCCCTCCACTTT
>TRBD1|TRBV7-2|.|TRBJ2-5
CASSSSGTGDLGTQYF
TGTGCCAGCAGCTCCTCCGGGACAGGGGACCTTGGGACCCAGTACTTC
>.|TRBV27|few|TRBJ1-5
CASSLGADNQPQHF
TGTGCCAGCAGTTTAGGGGCAGACAATCAGCCCCAGCATTTT
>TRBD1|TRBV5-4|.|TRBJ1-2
CASSLMGQDLYGYTF
TGTGCCAGCAGCTTAATGGGACAGGACCTCTATGGCTACACCTTC
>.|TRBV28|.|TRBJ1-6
CASSQRQDNSPLHF
TGTGCCAGCAGTCAAAGACAGGATAATTCACCCCTCCACTTT
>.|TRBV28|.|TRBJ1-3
CASHLSTGGNTIYF
TGTGCCAGCCACTTATCGACTGGTGGAAACACCATATATTTT
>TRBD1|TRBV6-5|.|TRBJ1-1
CASGPGQVNTEAFF
TGTGCCAGCGGCCCCGGACAGGTGAACACTGAAGCTTTCTTT
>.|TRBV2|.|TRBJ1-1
CASSESGRPEAFF
TGTGCCAGCAGTGAGTCAGGGAGGCCTGAAGCTTTCTTT
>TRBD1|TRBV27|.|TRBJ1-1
CASSSRFFTGQGLTEAFF
TGTGCCAGCAGTTCCCGCTTTTTTACGGGACAGGGACTCACTGAAGCTTTCTTT
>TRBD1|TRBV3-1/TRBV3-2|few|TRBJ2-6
CASSQRKFRTGTGANVLTF
TGTGCCAGCAGCCAAAGGAAATTCCGGACAGGGACCGGGGCCAACGTCCTGACTTTC
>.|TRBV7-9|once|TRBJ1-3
CASSLEGYGNTIYF
TGTGCCAGCAGCTTAGAGGGGTATGGAAACACCATATATTTT
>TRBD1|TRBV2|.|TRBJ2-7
CASSGDSYEQYF
TGTGCCAGCAGTGGGGACAGCTACGAGCAGTACTTC
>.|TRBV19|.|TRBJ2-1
CAITGPYNEQFF
TGTGCCATTACAGGGCCCTACAATGAGCAGTTCTTC
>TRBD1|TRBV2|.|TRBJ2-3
CASRQQGGTDTQYF
TGTGCCAGCAGGCAACAGGGGGGCACAGATACGCAGTATTTT
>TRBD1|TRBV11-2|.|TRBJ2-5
CASSLAGTGGSETQYF
TGTGCCAGCAGCTTAGCGGGGACAGGGGGCTCTGAGACCCAGTACTTC
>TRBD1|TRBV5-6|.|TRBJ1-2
CASSLGQGNYGYTF
TGTGCCAGCAGCTTGGGACAGGGTAACTATGGCTACACCTTC
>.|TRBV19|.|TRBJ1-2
CASSTPRIYGYTF
TGTGCCAGTAGTACCCCTAGGATCTATGGCTACACCTTC
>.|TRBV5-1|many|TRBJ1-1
CASSVWGETEAFF
TGCGCCAGCAGCGTTTGGGGGGAGACTGAAGCTTTCTTT
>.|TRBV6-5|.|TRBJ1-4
CASRGQKGEKLFF
TGTGCCAGCAGGGGCCAGAAGGGGGAAAAACTGTTTTTT
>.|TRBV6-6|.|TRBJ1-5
CASSWGDGGNQPQHF
TGTGCCAGCAGCTGGGGGGATGGGGGCAATCAGCCCCAGCATTTT
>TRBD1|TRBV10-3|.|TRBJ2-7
CAISRQGASYEQYF
TGTGCCATCAGCCGACAGGGAGCAAGCTACGAGCAGTACTTC
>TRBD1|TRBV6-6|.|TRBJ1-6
CATRTGNSPLHF
TGTGCCACCAGGACAGGAAATTCACCCCTCCACTTT
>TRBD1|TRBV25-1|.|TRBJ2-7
CASSDNRGYEQYF
TGTGCCAGCAGTGATAACAGGGGGTACGAGCAGTACTTC
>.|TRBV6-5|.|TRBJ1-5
CASSRQKNQPQHF
TGTGCCAGCAGTAGACAGAAGAATCAGCCCCAGCATTTT
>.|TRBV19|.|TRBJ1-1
CASSKGQPNTEAFF
TGTGCCAGTAGTAAAGGACAGCCGAACACTGAAGCTTTCTTT